The 10 T cell receptor beta chains reported below all come from one sample, sequenced in a study of CD8 T cells in Susac syndrome. With random hexamers, reverse transcription was performed on about 0.5 to 1 ug of RNA. TCRdb used MiXCR to reprocess the immunoSEQ multiplex PCR reads, holding one entry per CDR3 protein. The table lists around 140,000 distinct CDR3 sequences, 75% to 90% of them singletons, with 0.45% to 0.65% in the top ten. The sequencing input was CD8+ T cells from PBMCs. The origin of the receptors is a human donor with multiple sclerosis.

The V and J genes are TRBV27 and TRBJ1-5, with a possible D match to TRBD1 (6 bases). The CDR3 is 13 residues long. Germline CDR1 and CDR2: MNHEY and SMNVEV (reference sequence). Between the trimmed V and J ends, which lost 6 bases and 6 bases, there was a span of 12 bases. CDR3 bases: TGTGCCAGCAGCTACAGGGTAGGTCAGCCCCAGCATTTT. This sequence encodes CASSYRVGQPQHF.

The chain carries TRBV5-5 and TRBJ2-7; 7 nucleotides line up with TRBD1. J gave up 2 bases and V 6 bases, and 11 bases lay outside the gene matches. CDR3 length: 15 amino acids. The germline V gene encodes CDR1 SGHKS and CDR2 YYEKEE (reference sequence). CDR3 bases: TGTGCCAGCACCCGTCTAGGGCAGGGGGCCTACGAGCAGTACTTC. Translated, it gives CASTRLGQGAYEQYF.

The chain employs TRBV4-3 and TRBJ1-1; maybe TRBD1 (5 bases). The germline V gene has CDR1 LGHNA and CDR2 YSLEER. The V end lost 0 bases, the J end lost 1 base, and 12 bases lay between the germline ends. This CDR3 region has 16 residues. The CDR3 coding sequence is TGCGCCAGCAGCCAAGACGCGGTGGGACGGAACACTGAAGCTTTCTTT. As protein: CASSQDAVGRNTEAFF.

This chain uses TRBV3-1 with TRBJ1-1; D is uncertain. The CDR3 loop spans 14 amino acids. V was shortened by 0 bases and J by 10 bases, with 15 bases between the two germline ends. Germline V CDR1 and CDR2: LGHDT, YNNKEL (reference sequence). This chain's CDR3 is CASSQDEEFRGAFF. CDR3 bases: TGTGCCAGCAGCCAAGATGAGGAGTTTCGAGGAGCTTTCTTT.

This rearrangement joins TRBV5-6 to TRBJ2-7, with D possibly matching TRBD1 (6 bases). Trimming shortened V by 3 bases and J by 2 bases, and 12 bases separated the two germline ends. The CDR3 runs to 14 residues. Per the germline V gene, CDR1 is SGHDT and CDR2 is YYEEEE. The CDR3 loop is CASSSQGIAYEQYF. Here the CDR3 DNA reads TGTGCCAGCAGCTCACAGGGTATCGCCTACGAGCAGTACTTC.

The chain combines TRBV25-1 with TRBJ1-1; D is uncertain. Germline V gene data show CDR1 as MGHDK and CDR2 as SYGVNS. The length of the CDR3 is 11 residues. Trimming removed 1 base from V and 11 bases from J, with 8 bases in between. The CDR3 sequence is CASSEFLTAFF. CDR3 coding DNA: TGTGCCAGCAGTGAATTCCTGACGGCTTTCTTT.

This chain joins TRBV4-2 and TRBJ1-5; TRBD1 agrees at 7 bases. The germline gives CDR1 LGHNA, CDR2 YNFKEQ. CDR3 length: 15 amino acids. V shed 8 bases, J shed 3 bases, and the junction held 10 bases outside the gene matches. In DNA form, the CDR3 reads TGTGCCAGCGGCATTGGACAGGATTTCAATCAGCCCCAGCATTTT. It is translated as CASGIGQDFNQPQHF.

The chain combines TRBV20-1 with TRBJ2-1; TRBD2 matches 9 bases. V trimming: 5 bases; J trimming: 6 bases; junction bases outside the gene matches: 8. The CDR3 has 14 amino acids. Per germline, CDR1 DFQATT and CDR2 SNEGSKA (reference sequence). The CDR3 protein is CSAWLLAGINEQFF. The CDR3 coding sequence is TGCAGTGCTTGGCTGCTAGCGGGGATCAATGAGCAGTTCTTC.

The rearrangement joins TRBV4-3 to TRBJ2-4, with a tentative D call TRBD2 (5 bases). CDR1 LGHNA and CDR2 YSLEER come from the germline V gene. CDR3 size: 14 residues. V gave up 4 bases and J gave up 5 bases, with 12 bases separating them. CDR3 DNA: TGCGCCAGCAGCCCCCACCGGGATGAAAACATTCAGTACTTC. Protein: CASSPHRDENIQYF.

The gene calls are TRBV7-9 and TRBJ1-2; a possible D gene is TRBD1 (5 bases). V dropped 4 bases and J dropped 2 bases, with 11 bases sitting between them. From germline, CDR1 is SEHNR and CDR2 FQNEAQ (reference sequence). This CDR3 spans 14 amino acids. The CDR3: CASSSFGGNYGYTF. For the CDR3, the DNA is TGTGCCAGCAGCTCTTTCGGGGGGAACTATGGCTACACCTTC. Combining the CDR3 with reference TRBV7-9 and TRBJ1-2 gives the whole variable domain DTGVSQNPRHKITKRGQNVTFRCDPISEHNRLYWYRQTLGQGPEFLTYFQNEAQLEKSRLLSDRFSAERPKGSFSTLEIQRTEQGDSAMYLCASSSFGGNYGYTFGSGTRLTVV.